The 29 T cell receptor beta chains listed next were all sequenced from one sample in a study of response to subunit inactivated influenza vaccine. From the RT-PCR reads, TCRdb called clonotypes with MiXCR, one entry per CDR3 protein. The table has under 750,000 distinct CDR3 sequences, 12% seen once; the top ten hold roughly 10%. This specimen consisted of PBMCs from blood, obtained on the day of vaccination. The receptors originated from a man in his forties or fifties who received an inactivated influenza vaccine.

The V gene is TRBV12-3 or TRBV12-4, the J gene TRBJ2-6; D uncertain. V was pared by 1 base and J by 1 base, with 5 bases between. The CDR3 runs to 15 residues. CDR3 nucleotides: TGTGCCAGCAGTTTAGATATATCTGGGGCCAACGTCCTGACTTTC. Protein product: CASSLDISGANVLTF.

This clonotype was recorded many times. This chain uses TRBV25-1 with TRBJ2-1, with TRBD1 matching 8 bases. The germline V gene has CDR1 MGHDK and CDR2 SYGVNS. The CDR3 sequence is 14 residues long. V shed 10 bases, J shed 5 bases, and the junction held 10 bases outside the gene matches. CDR3 coding DNA: TGTGCCACCCGGACAGGGATGGGAAACAATGAGCAGTTCTTC. Its translation is CATRTGMGNNEQFF. Supplemented by reference TRBV25-1 and TRBJ2-1, the full variable domain reads EADIYQTPRYLVIGTGKKITLECSQTMGHDKMYWYQQDPGMELHLIHYSYGVNSTEKGDLSSESTVSRIRTEHFPLTLESARPSHTSQYLCATRTGMGNNEQFFGPGTRLTVL.

This clonotype was counted only a few times. The chain employs TRBV7-9 and TRBJ2-7; 9 bases fit TRBD2. This CDR3 is 15 amino acids long. CDR1 and CDR2 from the germline V gene are SEHNR and FQNEAQ (reference sequence). Trimming took 7 bases from V and 4 from J; bases not matched to a gene: 11. CDR3 DNA sequence: TGTGCCAGCACCCGACTCGGGACTAGCAGATACGAGCAGTACTTC. Translating it yields CASTRLGTSRYEQYF.

This clonotype was seen a few times. The chain carries TRBV6-2 or TRBV6-3 and TRBJ2-7; the D is unclear. The V gene's germline CDR1 is MNHEY and CDR2 SVGEGT. The CDR3 has 13 residues. V lost 4 bases, J lost 6 bases, and 13 bases lay in between. The CDR3 bases are TGTGCCAGCAGTTCTCGGCAGCTTCTCGAGCAGTACTTC. It yields the protein CASSSRQLLEQYF.

V gene TRBV20-1 combines with J gene TRBJ2-7; 8 bases align to TRBD2. CDR1 and CDR2 (germline): DFQATT, SNEGSKA (reference sequence). The CDR3 length is 15 residues. Trimming removed 2 bases from V and 6 bases from J; junction bases left unmatched: 12. The CDR3 region has the DNA TGCAGTGCTAGACCCTCTGGGGCGGGAGGTAGCGAGCAGTACTTC. Translation: CSARPSGAGGSEQYF.

This clonotype has at least ten counts. This chain connects TRBV20-1 to TRBJ2-5; D call uncertain. The CDR3 extends over 10 amino acids. The germline gives CDR1 DFQATT, CDR2 SNEGSKA (reference sequence). Trimming removed 7 bases from V and 5 bases from J, with 8 bases in between. This CDR3 reads CSGVMETQYF. The CDR3 bases are TGCAGTGGCGTGATGGAGACCCAGTACTTC.

This clonotype was seen only a few times. V gene TRBV29-1 combines with J gene TRBJ2-2; 7 bases line up with TRBD1. V lost 4 bases to trimming and J lost 3 bases; unmatched junction nucleotides: 2. CDR1 and CDR2 (germline): SQVTM, ANQGSEA. The CDR3 runs 13 residues. CDR3: CSVGGTDTGELFF. CDR3 coding DNA: TGCAGCGTTGGGGGGACAGACACCGGGGAGCTGTTTTTT.

This sequence joins TRBV5-1 and TRBJ2-1; 10 bases agree with TRBD2. Looked up from germline, CDR1 is SGHRS and CDR2 is YFSETQ. V dropped 2 bases and J dropped 7; count of bases not matched to a gene: 9. CDR3 length equals 16 residues. The CDR3 DNA sequence: TGCGCCAGCAGCTTTACCGTCCAGCGGGGGGGAAATGAGCAGTTCTTC. Its translation: CASSFTVQRGGNEQFF. Full variable domain (rest looked up from reference TRBV5-1 and TRBJ2-1): KAGVTQTPRYLIKTRGQQVTLSCSPISGHRSVSWYQQTPGQGLQFLFEYFSETQRNKGNFPGRFSGRQFSNSRSEMNVSTLELGDSALYLCASSFTVQRGGNEQFFGPGTRLTVL.

The rearrangement links TRBV5-6 to TRBJ2-7; 8 nucleotides line up with TRBD1. This CDR3 is 15 amino acids long. Germline assignment: CDR1 SGHDT and CDR2 YYEEEE. V was clipped by 6 bases and J by 4 bases; unmatched bases: 12. The CDR3 is CASTLGWTGQYEQYF. In nucleotides, the CDR3 is TGTGCCAGCACCCTGGGCTGGACAGGGCAGTACGAGCAGTACTTC.

In this sample, this clonotype turned up a few times. The rearrangement uses TRBV29-1 and TRBJ2-7; no definite D call. CDR1 is SQVTM, CDR2 ANQGSEA, per germline. Deletions cut 6 bases from V and 0 bases from J, with 12 bases between. The CDR3 has 13 residues. CDR3 nucleotide sequence: TGCAGCGTCCGGGCTACGAGCTCCTACGAGCAGTACTTC. Its protein is CSVRATSSYEQYF.

This rearrangement joins TRBV28 to TRBJ1-5, with D possibly being TRBD1 (5 bases). The CDR3 spans 17 residues. Germline V gives CDR1 MDHEN, CDR2 SYDVKM. V was cut by 1 base and J by 7 bases, with 20 bases left in between. CDR3 DNA: TGTGCCAGCAGTTTATCCCCAAGGGACGTCGGCATGCAGCCCCAGCATTTT. It codes for CASSLSPRDVGMQPQHF.

At least ten counts were recorded for this clonotype. The chain carries TRBV3-1 and TRBJ2-4; D call uncertain. CDR3 length equals 12 residues. Germline V lookup: CDR1 LGHDT, CDR2 YNNKEL (reference sequence). Trimming removed 1 base from V and 5 bases from J, with 3 bases in between. CDR3 in DNA: TGTGCCAGCAGCCAAGTCCAAAACATTCAGTACTTC. This sequence encodes CASSQVQNIQYF.

This clonotype was recorded a few times. The rearrangement uses TRBV20-1 and TRBJ2-5; D unclear. Germline V CDR1 and CDR2: DFQATT, SNEGSKA (reference sequence). This CDR3 is built from 13 residues. Trimming shortened V by 1 base and J by 5 bases, and 11 bases separated the two germline ends. CDR3 DNA: TGCAGTGCTAGAGTGAAGGGATGGGAGACCCAGTACTTC. It is translated as CSARVKGWETQYF.

This clonotype has more than one count but fewer than ten. The V call is TRBV24-1, the J call TRBJ2-1, with D perhaps matching TRBD2 (5 bases). The V gene's germline CDR1 is KGHDR and CDR2 SFDVKD. The CDR3 runs to 14 residues. V gave up 0 bases and J gave up 4 bases, with 6 bases separating them. CDR3 residues: CATSDLSGYNEQFF. CDR3 sequence (DNA): TGTGCCACCAGTGATTTGAGCGGATACAATGAGCAGTTCTTC.

This clonotype was observed a few times. The V and J genes are TRBV3-1 and TRBJ1-5, with D maybe TRBD1 (6 bases). The CDR3 totals 13 residues. V was cut by 5 bases and J by 8 bases, with 13 bases left in between. Germline V gene data show CDR1 as LGHDT and CDR2 as YNNKEL (reference sequence). CDR3 protein: CASSLGPGEPQHF. The CDR3 DNA sequence: TGTGCCAGCAGCTTGGGGCCAGGGGAGCCCCAGCATTTT.

V gene TRBV10-3 combines with J gene TRBJ1-6; 7 positions match TRBD1. The V segment lost 4 bases and the J segment 9 bases; nucleotides outside the gene matches: 15. Germline CDR1 is ENHRY and CDR2 is SYGVKD. This CDR3 has 17 amino acids. The DNA for the CDR3 is TGTGCCATCAGTGGGAGTATTGGTAGGCAGGGGGTTTCACCCCTCCACTTT. Amino acids: CAISGSIGRQGVSPLHF.

This clonotype was seen at least ten times. The V call is TRBV11-2, the J call TRBJ2-2; maybe TRBD2 (7 bases). V lost 6 bases and J 3 bases, leaving 14 bases between the germline ends. The CDR3 is 15 residues long. Germline V lookup: CDR1 SGHAT, CDR2 FQNNGV. The CDR3 nucleotides are TGTGCCAGCAGGCGCGCGGGGGCCCACACCGGGGAGCTGTTTTTT. Translating it yields CASRRAGAHTGELFF.

The V gene is TRBV18, the J gene TRBJ1-6; D unresolved. The V end lost 2 bases, the J end lost 7 bases, and 6 bases lay between the germline ends. Germline V gives CDR1 KGHSH, CDR2 LQKENI. This CDR3 spans 13 amino acids. The CDR3 DNA follows: TGTGCCAGCTCACCATATGACAATTCACCCCTCCACTTT. This sequence encodes CASSPYDNSPLHF.

This clonotype was seen ten or more times. The J gene is TRBJ1-5, the V gene TRBV3-1, with D possibly matching TRBD1 (6 bases). V was cut by 1 base and J by 3 bases, with 7 bases left in between. CDR1 is LGHDT and CDR2 is YNNKEL in the germline V gene (reference sequence). The CDR3 extends over 14 amino acids. The CDR3 nucleotides read TGTGCCAGCAGCCAAGCGGGACACAATCAGCCCCAGCATTTT. This translates into CASSQAGHNQPQHF.

Only a few counts were recorded for this clonotype. The chain joins TRBV2 to TRBJ2-2; 10 bases agree with TRBD2. Trimming removed 3 bases from V and 6 bases from J; junction bases left unmatched: 7. There are 16 residues in the CDR3. Germline V CDR1 and CDR2: SNHLY, FYNNEI. As DNA, the CDR3 is TGTGCCAGCAGTGACGGTCTAGCGGGAGTAGCCGGGGAGCTGTTTTTT. Protein sequence: CASSDGLAGVAGELFF. Variable domain in full (rest from reference TRBV2 and TRBJ2-2): EPEVTQTPSHQVTQMGQEVILRCVPISNHLYFYWYRQILGQKVEFLVSFYNNEISEKSEIFDDQFSVERPDGSNFTLKIRSTKLEDSAMYFCASSDGLAGVAGELFFGEGSRLTVL.

This clonotype was detected only a few times. The chain uses TRBV12-3 or TRBV12-4 and TRBJ2-7; D is uncertain. The CDR3 is 14 residues long. The V gene lost 7 bases and the J gene lost 5 bases, with 18 bases spanning the gap. In DNA, the CDR3 is TGTGCCAGCACCCAAGGTGGCGGATCGAACGAGCAGTACTTC. Its protein product is CASTQGGGSNEQYF.

A few counts support this clonotype. The rearrangement links TRBV5-6 to TRBJ2-7; D remains ambiguous. This CDR3 is 13 amino acids long. Between the trimmed V and J ends, which lost 1 base and 3 bases, there was a span of 8 bases. Germline V gene lookup returns CDR1 SGHDT and CDR2 YYEEEE. This CDR3 is CASSLSGYYEQYF. DNA for the CDR3: TGTGCCAGCAGCTTGTCCGGTTACTACGAGCAGTACTTC.

The V and J genes are TRBV30 and TRBJ1-6; no firm D call. V was pared by 1 base and J by 10 bases, with 8 bases between. Germline CDR1 and CDR2: GTSNPN and SVGIG (reference sequence). The CDR3 consists of 12 residues. The CDR3 spells CAWSGTASPLHF. In DNA form, the CDR3 reads TGTGCCTGGAGTGGAACAGCCTCACCCCTCCACTTT.

The chain carries TRBV25-1 and TRBJ2-1; TRBD2 matches 14 bases. The V segment lost 7 bases and the J segment 7 bases; nucleotides outside the gene matches: 6. This CDR3 spans 15 amino acids. CDR1 is MGHDK, CDR2 SYGVNS, per germline. The CDR3 DNA is TGTGCCAGCACTATAGGGACTAGCGGGAGTAATGAGCAGTTCTTC. Amino acid sequence: CASTIGTSGSNEQFF.

This sequence joins TRBV6-5 and TRBJ1-5; D gene unclear. CDR1 and CDR2 (germline): MNHEY, SVGAGI. Trimming pared 4 bases from V and 1 base from J, leaving 8 bases between. The CDR3 has 14 amino acids. The CDR3 nucleotides are TGTGCCAGCAGTTCCTTGGCCAGCAATCAGCCCCAGCATTTT. This sequence encodes CASSSLASNQPQHF.

The chain links TRBV7-9 to TRBJ2-6; D not certain. In germline, CDR1 is SEHNR, CDR2 FQNEAQ (reference sequence). V dropped 5 bases and J dropped 2 bases, with 13 bases sitting between them. This CDR3 contains 16 residues. For the CDR3, the DNA is TGTGCCAGCAGCCCTTATATGATTGCTGGGGCCAACGTCCTGACTTTC. This gives the protein CASSPYMIAGANVLTF.

This clonotype was seen a handful of times. V usage is TRBV12-3 or TRBV12-4 and J usage is TRBJ2-3, with 10 nucleotides matching TRBD2. The V segment lost 5 bases and the J segment 5 bases; nucleotides outside the gene matches: 7. The CDR3 consists of 15 residues. Written as DNA, the CDR3 is TGTGCCAGCAGTATCCGGGTAGCGGGAGGAGATACGCAGTATTTT. Translation: CASSIRVAGGDTQYF.

The sample holds many counts of this clonotype. The chain uses TRBV2 and TRBJ2-2, with D possibly TRBD1 on 6 matching bases. The V end was cut by 4 bases, the J end by 4 bases, with 16 bases between. This CDR3 spans 16 amino acids. The germline V gene has CDR1 SNHLY and CDR2 FYNNEI. The CDR3 DNA reads TGTGCCAGCAGTGCACAGGGCCCTCGTGGCACCGGGGAGCTGTTTTTT. It specifies CASSAQGPRGTGELFF. The full variable domain, completed using reference TRBV2 and TRBJ2-2, is EPEVTQTPSHQVTQMGQEVILRCVPISNHLYFYWYRQILGQKVEFLVSFYNNEISEKSEIFDDQFSVERPDGSNFTLKIRSTKLEDSAMYFCASSAQGPRGTGELFFGEGSRLTVL.

This clonotype was observed a few times. The chain couples TRBV2 to TRBJ2-2; D not certain. In germline, CDR1 is SNHLY, CDR2 FYNNEI. The CDR3 is made up of 14 amino acids. Deletions cut 5 bases from V and 1 base from J, with 8 bases between. The CDR3 sequence is CASSKLENTGELFF. In DNA, the CDR3 is TGTGCCAGCAGTAAGCTAGAGAACACCGGGGAGCTGTTTTTT.